This TCR beta chain was recorded in a study of T cells after yellow fever vaccination. A 5'RACE template-switching step, the method used to make TCR cDNA, added a universal primer site and UMIs. TCRdb re-analysed the 5' RACE reads in MiXCR, keeping a single row per CDR3 protein. Of some 250,000 distinct CDR3 sequences in the sample, 3.6% were seen once. V lost 4 bases, J lost 1 base, and 9 bases stayed unmatched. There are 17 residues in the CDR3. This clonotype was recorded at least ten times. J is TRBJ1-3 and V is TRBV12-3 or TRBV12-4, with TRBD1 matching over 8 bases. The TCR was taken from a man between 18 and 35 years old who received the YFV17D yellow fever vaccine. The source was PBMCs, collected 15 days after the yellow fever booster vaccination. The chain's CDR3 is CASSWGTGPGSGNTIYF. DNA of the CDR3: TGTGCCAGCAGTTGGGGGACAGGCCCGGGGTCTGGAAACACCATATATTTT.